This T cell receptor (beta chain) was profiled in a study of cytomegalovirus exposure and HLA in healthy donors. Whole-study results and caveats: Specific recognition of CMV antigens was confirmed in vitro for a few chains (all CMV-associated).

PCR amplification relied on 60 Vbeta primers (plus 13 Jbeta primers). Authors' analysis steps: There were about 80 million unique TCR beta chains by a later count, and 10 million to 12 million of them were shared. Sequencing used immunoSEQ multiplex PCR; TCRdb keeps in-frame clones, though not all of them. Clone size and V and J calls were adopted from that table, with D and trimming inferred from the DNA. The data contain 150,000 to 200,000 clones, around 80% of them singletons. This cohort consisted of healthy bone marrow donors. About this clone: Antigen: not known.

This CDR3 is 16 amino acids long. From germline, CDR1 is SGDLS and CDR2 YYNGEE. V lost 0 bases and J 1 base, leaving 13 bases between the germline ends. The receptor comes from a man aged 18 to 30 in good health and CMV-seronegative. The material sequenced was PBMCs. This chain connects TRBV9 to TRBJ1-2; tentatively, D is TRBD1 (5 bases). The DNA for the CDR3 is TGTGCCAGCAGCGTAGGACGTAGGCAGGGTAACTATGGCTACACCTTC. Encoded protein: CASSVGRRQGNYGYTF. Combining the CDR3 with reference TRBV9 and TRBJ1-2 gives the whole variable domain DSGVTQTPKHLITATGQRVTLRCSPRSGDLSVYWYQQSLDQGLQFLIQYYNGEERAKGNILERFSAQQFPDLHSELNLSSLELGDSALYFCASSVGRRQGNYGYTFGSGTRLTVV.